The rows below give T cell receptor beta chains drawn from one sample of a study of cytomegalovirus exposure and HLA in healthy donors. Assay: immunoSEQ multiplex PCR; the TCRdb copy retains only in-frame clones and omits some. The table shows a few hundred thousand clones, with around 80% occurring only once. Sequencing was performed on PBMCs. All receptors come from a man aged 25-45 years in good health and CMV-seronegative. Each CDR3 is given without its conserved first and last residue.

v_gene	len	j_gene	CDR3aa
TRBV9	11	TRBJ2-2	ASSVAGTGELF
TRBV5-1	15	TRBJ2-7	ASSLATTTGFSYEQY
TRBV4-1	13	TRBJ1-2	ASSQRSGGPYGYT
TRBV27	13	TRBJ2-3	ATAVVGGRTDTQY
TRBV25-1	12	TRBJ1-1	ASSEMEGVREAF
TRBV2	13	TRBJ2-3	ASSVSTLSTDTQY
TRBV5-8	13	TRBJ1-5	ASSAGQFEGQPQH
TRBV2	12	TRBJ1-5	ASKAIGGNQPQH
TRBV19	11	TRBJ1-2	ASRVTGGYGYT
TRBV6-6	13	TRBJ1-2	ASNGRRGWDYGYT
TRBV5-1	11	TRBJ2-5	ASSRTGLREQY
TRBV11-2	15	TRBJ1-6	ASSFGGGFSYNSPLH
TRBV27	12	TRBJ1-1	ASSFAGVNTEAF
TRBV7-9	12	TRBJ2-5	ASSTSLSQETQY
TRBV5-1	11	TRBJ2-5	ASSLDSGETQY
TRBV7-8	12	TRBJ1-4	ASSLGQPNEKLF
TRBV9	13	TRBJ1-2	ASSPAVSANYGYT
TRBV10-3	10	NA	AIGGAGYEQY
TRBV7-2	12	TRBJ2-7	ASSPRQLTYEQY
TRBV9	11	TRBJ2-1	ASSVRTVNEQF
TRBV27	13	TRBJ1-3	ASSGAGGPGNTIY
TRBV29-1	13	TRBJ1-1	SVRRQAHWDTEAF
TRBV28	10	TRBJ2-7	ASSSSADEQY
TRBV28	13	TRBJ2-2	ASSPGTGDTGELF
TRBV9	10	TRBJ1-3	ASSATGNTIY
TRBV27	12	TRBJ1-2	ASRLRGSDYGYT
TRBV5-3	11	TRBJ2-5	ARSLEREETQY
TRBV19	12	TRBJ2-7	ASSTPGLRDEQY
TRBV6-5	11	TRBJ2-5	ASRFPGMETQY
TRBV5-5	12	TRBJ1-1	ASSSNRGPTEAF
TRBV19	15	TRBJ2-1	ASSIYTGTLPYNEQF
TRBV7-9	11	TRBJ2-5	ASSWTEGETQY
TRBV18	14	TRBJ1-1	ASSPPSHRLGTEAF
TRBV5-1	15	TRBJ1-2	ASSLGDRESRGYGYT
TRBV6-4	11	TRBJ1-6	ASGQGYNSPLH
TRBV13	14	TRBJ1-2	ASSLDRSQGARGYT
TRBV6-5	9	TRBJ2-1	ASGGDYEQF
TRBV11-2	13	TRBJ2-7	ASSLAGQAHYEQY
TRBV19	11	TRBJ1-1	ASSIPVRAEAF
TRBV7-9	12	TRBJ2-1	ASSGGSSYNEQF